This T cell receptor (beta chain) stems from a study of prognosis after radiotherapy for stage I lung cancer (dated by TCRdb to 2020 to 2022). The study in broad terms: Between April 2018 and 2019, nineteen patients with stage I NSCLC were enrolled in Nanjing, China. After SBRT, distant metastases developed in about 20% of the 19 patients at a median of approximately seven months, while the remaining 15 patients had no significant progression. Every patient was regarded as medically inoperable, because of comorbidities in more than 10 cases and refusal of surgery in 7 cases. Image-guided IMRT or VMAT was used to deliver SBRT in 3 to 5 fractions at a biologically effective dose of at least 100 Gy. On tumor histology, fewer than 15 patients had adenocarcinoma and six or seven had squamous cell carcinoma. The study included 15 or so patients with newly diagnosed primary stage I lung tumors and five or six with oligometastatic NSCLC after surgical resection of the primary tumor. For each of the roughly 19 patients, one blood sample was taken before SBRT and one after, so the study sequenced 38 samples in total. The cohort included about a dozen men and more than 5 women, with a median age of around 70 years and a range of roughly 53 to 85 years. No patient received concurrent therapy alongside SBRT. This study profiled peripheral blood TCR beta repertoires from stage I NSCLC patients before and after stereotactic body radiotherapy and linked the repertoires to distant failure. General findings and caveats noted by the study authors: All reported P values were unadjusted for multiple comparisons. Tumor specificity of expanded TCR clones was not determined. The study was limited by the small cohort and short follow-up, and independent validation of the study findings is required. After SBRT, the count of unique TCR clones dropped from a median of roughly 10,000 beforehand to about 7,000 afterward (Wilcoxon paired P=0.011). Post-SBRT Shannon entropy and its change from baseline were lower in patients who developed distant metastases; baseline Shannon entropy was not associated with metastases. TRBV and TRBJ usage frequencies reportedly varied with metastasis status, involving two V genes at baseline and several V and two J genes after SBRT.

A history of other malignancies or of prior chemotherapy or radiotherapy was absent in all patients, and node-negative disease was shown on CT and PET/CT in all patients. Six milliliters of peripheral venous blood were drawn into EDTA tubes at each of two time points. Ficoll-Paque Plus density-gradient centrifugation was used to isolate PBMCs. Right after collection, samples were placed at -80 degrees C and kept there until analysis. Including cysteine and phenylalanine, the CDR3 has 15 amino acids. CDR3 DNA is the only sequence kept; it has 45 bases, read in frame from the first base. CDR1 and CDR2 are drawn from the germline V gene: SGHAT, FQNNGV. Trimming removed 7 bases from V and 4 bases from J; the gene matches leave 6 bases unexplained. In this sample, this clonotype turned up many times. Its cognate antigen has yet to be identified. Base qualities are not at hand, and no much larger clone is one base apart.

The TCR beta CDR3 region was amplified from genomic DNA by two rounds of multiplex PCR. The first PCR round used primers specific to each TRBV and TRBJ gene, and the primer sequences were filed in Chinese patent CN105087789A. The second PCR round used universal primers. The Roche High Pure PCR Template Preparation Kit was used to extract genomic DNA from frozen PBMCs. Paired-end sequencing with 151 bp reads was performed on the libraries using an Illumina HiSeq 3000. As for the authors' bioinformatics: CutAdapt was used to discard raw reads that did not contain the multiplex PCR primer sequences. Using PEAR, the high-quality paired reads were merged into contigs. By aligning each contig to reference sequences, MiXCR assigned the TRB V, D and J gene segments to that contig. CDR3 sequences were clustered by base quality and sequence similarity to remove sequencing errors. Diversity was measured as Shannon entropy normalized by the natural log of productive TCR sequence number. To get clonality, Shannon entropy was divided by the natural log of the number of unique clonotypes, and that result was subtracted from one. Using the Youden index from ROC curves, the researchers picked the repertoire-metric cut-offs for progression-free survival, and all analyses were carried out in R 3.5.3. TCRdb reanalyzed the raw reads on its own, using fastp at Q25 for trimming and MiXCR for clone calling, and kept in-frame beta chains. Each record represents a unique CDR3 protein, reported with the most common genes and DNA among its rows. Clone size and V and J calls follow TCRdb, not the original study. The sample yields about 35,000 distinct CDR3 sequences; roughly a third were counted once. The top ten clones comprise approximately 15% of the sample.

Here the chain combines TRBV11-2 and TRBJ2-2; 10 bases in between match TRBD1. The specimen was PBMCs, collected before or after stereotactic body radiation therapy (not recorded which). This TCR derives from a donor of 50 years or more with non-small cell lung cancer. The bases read TGTGCCAGCACACGGACAGGGGGTTTCACCGGGGAGCTGTTTTTT. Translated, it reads CASTRTGGFTGELFF.